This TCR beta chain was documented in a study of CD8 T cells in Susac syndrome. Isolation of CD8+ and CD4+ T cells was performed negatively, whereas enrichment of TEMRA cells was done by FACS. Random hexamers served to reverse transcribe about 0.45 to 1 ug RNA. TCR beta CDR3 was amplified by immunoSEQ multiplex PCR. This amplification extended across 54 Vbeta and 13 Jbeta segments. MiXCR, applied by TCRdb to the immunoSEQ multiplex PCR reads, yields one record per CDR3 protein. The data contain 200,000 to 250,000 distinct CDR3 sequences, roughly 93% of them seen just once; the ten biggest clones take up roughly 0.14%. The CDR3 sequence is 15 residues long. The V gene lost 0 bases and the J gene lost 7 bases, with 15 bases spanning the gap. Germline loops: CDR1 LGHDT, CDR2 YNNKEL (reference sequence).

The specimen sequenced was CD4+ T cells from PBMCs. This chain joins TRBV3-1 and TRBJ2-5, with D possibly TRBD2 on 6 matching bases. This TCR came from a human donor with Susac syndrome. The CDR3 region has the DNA TGTGCCAGCAGCCAAGATATGGGACTCCCCCGGACCCAGTACTTC. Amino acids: CASSQDMGLPRTQYF.